This TCR beta chain stems from a study of blood T cell repertoires in COVID-19. Study-wide context: Acute-phase and convalescent COVID-19 samples originated in the United States, Italy and Spain. T cells, B-cell-depleted T cells, or PBMCs provided the cDNA or gDNA that served as material.

Per the original data handling: Reference gene primer amplification gave nucleated cell count estimates. The table came from immunoSEQ multiplex PCR; TCRdb's copy has only in-frame clones and leaves some out. V and J calls and clone size come straight from that table; D and trimming were deduced from the DNA. The data show approximately 240,000 clones, 84% seen once. Trimming removed 9 bases from V and 5 bases from J; junction bases left unmatched: 12. Germline V gives CDR1 LNHDA, CDR2 SQIVND (reference sequence). CDR3 size: 14 residues. Sequenced: peripheral blood. J is TRBJ2-7 and V is TRBV19; 8 bases agree with TRBD2. The sequence was collected from a woman aged 80 or over with active or convalescent COVID-19. CDR3 loop: CASSRGGNHHEQYF. The CDR3 region has the DNA TGTGCCAGCTCCCGGGGGGGAAATCACCACGAGCAGTACTTC. The complete variable domain, with remaining parts taken from reference TRBV19 and TRBJ2-7, reads DGGITQSPKYLFRKEGQNVTLSCEQNLNHDAMYWYRQDPGQGLRLIYYSQIVNDFQKGDIAEGYSVSREKKESFPLTVTSAQKNPTAFYLCASSRGGNHHEQYFGPGTRLTVT.